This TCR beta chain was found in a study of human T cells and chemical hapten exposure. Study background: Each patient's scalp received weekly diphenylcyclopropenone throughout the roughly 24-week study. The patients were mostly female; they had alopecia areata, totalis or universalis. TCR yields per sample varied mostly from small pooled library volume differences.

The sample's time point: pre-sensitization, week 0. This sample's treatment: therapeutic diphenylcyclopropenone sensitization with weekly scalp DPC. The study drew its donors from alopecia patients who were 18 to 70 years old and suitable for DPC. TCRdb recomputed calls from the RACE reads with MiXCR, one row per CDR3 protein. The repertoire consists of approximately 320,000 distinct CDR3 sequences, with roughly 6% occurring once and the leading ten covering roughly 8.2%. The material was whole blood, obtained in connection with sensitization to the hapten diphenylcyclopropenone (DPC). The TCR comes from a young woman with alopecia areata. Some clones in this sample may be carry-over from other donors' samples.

The CDR3 protein is CSARVDRGEQPQHF. In nucleotides, the CDR3 is TGCAGTGCTAGAGTGGACAGAGGGGAGCAGCCCCAGCATTTT. The rearrangement joins TRBV20-1 to TRBJ1-5; tentatively, D is TRBD1 (6 bases). V lost 1 base and J 7 bases, leaving 14 bases between the germline ends. This CDR3 region has 14 residues. Germline V gene data show CDR1 as DFQATT and CDR2 as SNEGSKA (reference sequence).